The clone carrying this TCR beta chain was counted a few times. Its matching antigen is unknown. The data stem from a study of T cells in Graves' hyperthyroidism and ophthalmopathy. Overall study results and limits: Ophthalmopathy and stable hyperthyroidism were separated by a 13 V-J model.

It was RNA transcripts that yielded the amplified TCR beta CDR3 regions. A set of HTBI primers served as the primers for a first-round RT-PCR of the TCR CDR3. Each CDR3 protein is one row after TCRdb ran MiXCR on the multiplex PCR reads. The table records more than 450,000 distinct CDR3 sequences, around 20% of them present only once. The CDR3 is made up of 16 amino acids. The V gene's germline CDR1 is MGHRA and CDR2 YSYEKL. Trimming took off 0 bases at V and 4 bases at J, with 15 bases between the two ends. This TCR was recovered from a man aged 35 to 55 with Graves' ophthalmopathy. Sequenced material: blood. The chain couples TRBV4-1 to TRBJ1-1; possibly TRBD1 for D (6 bases). CDR3 DNA sequence: TGCGCCAGCAGCCAAGAGGGGGCAGGAGGGATCACTGAAGCTTTCTTT. This codes for CASSQEGAGGITEAFF.